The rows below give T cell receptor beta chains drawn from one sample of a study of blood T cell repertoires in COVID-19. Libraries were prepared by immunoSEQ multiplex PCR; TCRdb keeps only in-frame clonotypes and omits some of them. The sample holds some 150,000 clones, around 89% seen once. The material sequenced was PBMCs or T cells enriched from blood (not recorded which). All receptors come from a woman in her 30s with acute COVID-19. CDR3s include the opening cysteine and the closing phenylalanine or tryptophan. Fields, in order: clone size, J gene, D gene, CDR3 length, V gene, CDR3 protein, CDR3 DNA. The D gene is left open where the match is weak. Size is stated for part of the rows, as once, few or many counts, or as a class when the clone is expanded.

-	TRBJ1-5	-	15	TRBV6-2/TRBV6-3	CASSYYQGSNQPQHF	TGTGCCAGCAGTTACTATCAGGGCAGCAATCAGCCCCAGCATTTT
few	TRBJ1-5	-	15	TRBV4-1	CASSQGADNNQPQHF	TGCGCCAGCAGCCAAGGTGCCGACAACAATCAGCCCCAGCATTTT
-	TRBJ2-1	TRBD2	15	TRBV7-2	CASSLGGGSYNEQFF	TGTGCCAGCAGCTTAGGGGGCGGGAGCTACAATGAGCAGTTCTTC
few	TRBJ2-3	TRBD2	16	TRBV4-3	CASSQDSTSGSDTQYF	TGCGCCAGCAGCCAAGATTCAACTAGCGGTTCAGATACGCAGTATTTT
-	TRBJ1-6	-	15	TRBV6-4	CASSAQAREGSPLHF	TGTGCCAGCAGCGCGCAGGCCAGAGAAGGTTCACCCCTCCACTTT
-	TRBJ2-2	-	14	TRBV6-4	CASSDSAYTGELFF	TGTGCCAGCAGTGACTCCGCGTACACCGGGGAGCTGTTTTTT
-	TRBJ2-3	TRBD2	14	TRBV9	CASSGRGDTDTQYF	TGTGCCAGCAGCGGGCGGGGGGACACAGATACGCAGTATTTT
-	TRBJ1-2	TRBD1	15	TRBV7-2	CASSPQTGGGYGYTF	TGTGCCAGCAGCCCACAGACAGGGGGCGGCTATGGCTACACCTTC
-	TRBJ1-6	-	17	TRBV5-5	CARSLGGGTWINSPLHF	TGTGCCCGCAGCTTGGGGGGGGGCACGTGGATCAATTCACCCCTCCACTTT
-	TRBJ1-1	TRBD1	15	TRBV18	CASSQTGGLNTEAFF	TGTGCCAGCTCACAGACAGGGGGTCTGAACACTGAAGCTTTCTTT
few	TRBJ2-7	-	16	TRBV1	CTSSQDTREEHYEQYF	TGCACCAGCAGCCAAGACACGCGGGAGGAACATTACGAGCAGTACTTC
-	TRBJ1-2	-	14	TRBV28	CASSPGDGRYGYTF	TGTGCCAGCAGTCCGGGGGACGGCCGCTATGGCTACACCTTC
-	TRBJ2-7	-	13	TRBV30	CACNGRLGAEQYF	TGTGCCTGCAATGGTCGTTTGGGGGCAGAGCAGTACTTC
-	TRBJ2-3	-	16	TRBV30	CAWSVLIGRVADTQYF	TGTGCCTGGAGTGTACTGATAGGCAGGGTGGCAGATACGCAGTATTTT
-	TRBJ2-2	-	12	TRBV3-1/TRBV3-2	CASSQGPGELFF	TGTGCCAGCAGCCAAGGGCCCGGGGAGCTGTTTTTT
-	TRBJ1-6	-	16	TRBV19	CASSILQALYNSPLHF	TGTGCCAGTAGTATCCTACAGGCCCTCTATAATTCACCCCTCCACTTT
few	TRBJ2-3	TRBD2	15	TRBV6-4	CASSLLAGGTDTQYF	TGTGCCAGCAGCCTACTAGCGGGAGGGACAGATACGCAGTATTTT
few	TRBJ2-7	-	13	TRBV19	CASSPHEASEQYF	TGTGCCAGTAGTCCGCATGAGGCTAGCGAGCAGTACTTC
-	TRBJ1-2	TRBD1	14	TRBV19	CASSADRDNYGYTF	TGTGCCAGTAGTGCGGACAGGGATAACTATGGCTACACCTTC
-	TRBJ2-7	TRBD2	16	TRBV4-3	CASSQGSGLAFYEQYF	TGCGCCAGCAGCCAAGGCTCGGGACTAGCCTTCTACGAGCAGTACTTC
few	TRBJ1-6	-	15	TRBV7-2	CASSSRTVLNSPLHF	TGTGCCAGCAGCTCCCGGACAGTTCTTAATTCACCCCTCCACTTT
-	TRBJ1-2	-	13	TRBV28	CASSLERGYGYTF	TGTGCCAGCAGCCTCGAACGGGGCTATGGCTACACCTTC
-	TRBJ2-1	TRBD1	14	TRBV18	CASSVTQGYNEQFF	TGTGCCAGCTCAGTCACACAGGGGTACAATGAGCAGTTCTTC
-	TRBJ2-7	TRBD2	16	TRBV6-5	CASSYSGASGSYEQYF	TGTGCCAGCAGTTACTCTGGGGCTAGCGGCTCCTACGAGCAGTACTTC
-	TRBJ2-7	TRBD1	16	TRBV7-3	CASSLTSGTASYEQYF	TGTGCCAGCAGCCTGACTTCCGGGACAGCCTCCTACGAGCAGTACTTC
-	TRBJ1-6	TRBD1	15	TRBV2	CASSDAGGHNSPLHF	TGTGCCAGCAGTGATGCAGGGGGGCACAATTCACCCCTCCACTTT
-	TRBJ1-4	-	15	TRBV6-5	CASSYSGGDHEKLFF	TGTGCCAGCAGTTACTCGGGGGGAGACCATGAAAAACTGTTTTTT
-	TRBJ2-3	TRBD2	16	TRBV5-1	CASSLLAGGTTDTQYF	TGCGCCAGCAGCCTATTAGCGGGAGGGACCACAGATACGCAGTATTTT
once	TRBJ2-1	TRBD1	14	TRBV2	CASESNRGYNEQFF	TGTGCCAGTGAATCGAACAGGGGCTACAATGAGCAGTTCTTC
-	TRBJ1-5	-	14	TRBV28	CASTSPSGNQPQHF	TGTGCCAGCACCTCTCCGTCGGGAAATCAGCCCCAGCATTTT
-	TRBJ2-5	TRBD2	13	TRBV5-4	CASRAGVGETQYF	TGTGCCAGCAGAGCGGGAGTGGGAGAGACCCAGTACTTC
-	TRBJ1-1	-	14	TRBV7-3	CASSSRGVNTEAFF	TGTGCCAGCAGCTCCAGGGGTGTGAACACTGAAGCTTTCTTT